What follows are 32 T cell receptor beta chains derived from one specimen sequenced in a study of Graves' ophthalmopathy and Graves' hyperthyroidism. Investigators amplified TCR beta CDR3 regions from RNA transcripts. First-round RT-PCR used HTBI primers; second-round multiplex PCR followed. From the multiplex PCR reads, TCRdb called clonotypes with MiXCR, one entry per CDR3 protein. The top ten clones hold approximately 7% of a sample with 620,000 or so distinct CDR3 sequences, 20% to 25% of them seen once. Sequenced sample: peripheral blood. The receptors shown here come from a woman between 18 and 29 years old with stable Graves' hyperthyroidism. Some clones in this sample may be carry-over from other donors' samples.

This sequence joins TRBV10-3 and TRBJ2-5; D uncertain. Germline-derived CDR1 and CDR2 are ENHRY and SYGVKD. The V end was cut by 0 bases, the J end by 6 bases, with 8 bases between. The CDR3 runs 13 residues. The CDR3 nucleotides read TGTGCCATCAGTGAGTCGTGGTCGAAGACCCAGTACTTC. Translation gives CAISESWSKTQYF.

This clonotype has at least ten counts. V is TRBV7-9 and J is TRBJ2-7; D may correspond to TRBD1 or TRBD2 (5 bases each). Germline assignment: CDR1 SEHNR and CDR2 FQNEAQ (reference sequence). Deletions cut 5 bases from V and 6 bases from J, with 20 bases between. The CDR3 is 15 residues long. CDR3 DNA sequence: TGTGCCAGCAGCGACTTTGCCGGGACGACGGGCGAGCAGTACTTC. Translated, it gives CASSDFAGTTGEQYF.

To note about this clonotype: A much bigger clone sits one base away, suggesting this may be a read error. The final CDR3 position lacks the conserved phenylalanine or tryptophan, pointing to a likely read error. This sequence joins TRBV7-9 and TRBJ2-7; perhaps TRBD2 as D (6 bases). V shed 7 bases and J shed 0 bases, with 10 bases lying between them. CDR3 length: 13 residues. Germline CDR1 is SEHNR and CDR2 is FQNEAQ (reference sequence). The CDR3 region has the DNA TGTGCCAGCACCCACGGGAGCTCCTACGAGCAGTACTCC. Translated: CASTHGSSYEQYS.

This clonotype was counted a few times. The chain has TRBV6-4 and TRBJ1-1, with TRBD1 as a possible D gene (5 bases). Trimming left V 2 bases short and J 1 base short, with 8 bases between. The germline gives CDR1 MRHNA, CDR2 SNTAGT. This CDR3 has 14 amino acids. CDR3 protein: CASSDGGENTEAFF. The CDR3 coding sequence is TGTGCCAGCAGTGACGGAGGGGAGAACACTGAAGCTTTCTTT.

CDR3 nucleotide sequence: TGTGCCAGCAGGCAAGAGTACGAGCAGTACTTC. As protein: CASRQEYEQYF. The chain employs TRBV12-3 or TRBV12-4 and TRBJ2-7; D remains unclear. The V and J ends lost 6 bases and 4 bases respectively, with 7 bases between them. The CDR3 is made up of 11 amino acids.

The table lists this clonotype with many counts. V and J are TRBV5-1 and TRBJ2-2; 9 nucleotides match TRBD1. The germline V gene has CDR1 SGHRS and CDR2 YFSETQ. V gave up 1 base and J gave up 7 bases; unmatched junction bases: 8. The CDR3 spans 16 residues. The CDR3 here is CASSLKGQGTGGELFF. CDR3 bases: TGCGCCAGCAGCTTGAAGGGACAGGGAACAGGCGGGGAGCTGTTTTTT.

In its sample, this clonotype was seen many times. This sequence joins TRBV11-2 and TRBJ1-5; D unresolved. CDR3 length equals 13 residues. V was trimmed by 1 base and J by 7 bases, leaving 8 bases between them. The V gene's germline CDR1 is SGHAT and CDR2 FQNNGV. The CDR3: CASSLGLWQPQHF. Written as DNA, the CDR3 is TGTGCCAGCAGCTTAGGATTGTGGCAGCCCCAGCATTTT.

This clonotype was seen ten or more times. V is TRBV13 and J is TRBJ2-7, with 13 bases lining up with TRBD2. Per the germline V gene, CDR1 is PRHDT and CDR2 is FYEKMQ (reference sequence). The junction had 5 bases not matched to a gene; V was cut back by 5 bases and J by 1 base. The CDR3 contains 16 residues. In DNA, the CDR3 is TGTGCCAGCAGCGCCCGACTAGCGGGAGGTTCCTACGAGCAGTACTTC. This sequence encodes CASSARLAGGSYEQYF.

Ten or more counts support this clonotype. The chain couples TRBV13 to TRBJ2-5; 7 bases fit TRBD1. Trimming took 5 bases from V and 5 from J; bases not matched to a gene: 14. The CDR3 covers 16 residues. The germline CDR1 and CDR2 sequences are PRHDT and FYEKMQ (reference sequence). The CDR3 DNA reads as TGTGCCAGCAGCCCAATCACAGGGGACACGCGCGAGACCCAGTACTTC. It encodes CASSPITGDTRETQYF.

The chain couples TRBV6-1 to TRBJ2-2, with 9 bases matching TRBD2. This CDR3 region has 15 residues. Per germline, CDR1 MNHNS and CDR2 SASEGT. Germline trimming cut 6 bases from V and 3 bases from J; bases unmatched to any gene: 5. The CDR3, as DNA: TGTGCCAGCAGACGCGGGAGGGAGCACACCGGGGAGCTGTTTTTT. Protein sequence: CASRRGREHTGELFF.

This clonotype was observed many times. The J gene is TRBJ2-6, the V gene TRBV28; no definite D call. CDR1 and CDR2 from the germline V gene are MDHEN and SYDVKM. Trimming took off 2 bases at V and 0 bases at J, with 5 bases between the two ends. There are 15 residues in the CDR3. The CDR3 DNA is TGTGCCAGCAGTTTAGGCTACTCTGGGGCCAACGTCCTGACTTTC. Amino acid sequence: CASSLGYSGANVLTF.

The chain uses TRBV28 and TRBJ2-2; 7 nucleotides match TRBD1. Trimming took 5 bases from V and 3 from J; bases not matched to a gene: 15. This CDR3 contains 18 residues. The germline gives CDR1 MDHEN, CDR2 SYDVKM. DNA for the CDR3: TGTGCCAGCAGTGAAGCGCTGCGGAGGACAGGAGACACCGGGGAGCTGTTTTTT. Its translation is CASSEALRRTGDTGELFF.

This clonotype was observed at least ten times. The V call is TRBV19, the J call TRBJ1-1; D gene uncertain. Germline CDR1 reads LNHDA; CDR2 reads SQIVND (reference sequence). The V gene lost 7 bases and the J gene lost 4 bases, with 13 bases spanning the gap. The CDR3 has 13 amino acids. The DNA of the CDR3 is TGTGCCAGTACCCGAACCCAGTCCACTGAAGCTTTCTTT. The encoded protein is CASTRTQSTEAFF.

The chain has TRBV6-2 or TRBV6-3 and TRBJ2-2; D call uncertain. V was trimmed by 0 bases and J by 0 bases, leaving 11 bases between them. Germline V gives CDR1 MNHEY, CDR2 SVGEGT. The CDR3 contains 17 residues. As DNA, the CDR3 is TGTGCCAGCAGTTACTCGAGACGGGCAGCGAACACCGGGGAGCTGTTTTTT. Its protein is CASSYSRRAANTGELFF.

The V call is TRBV12-3 or TRBV12-4, the J call TRBJ2-7; D might be TRBD2 (5 bases). V dropped 3 bases and J dropped 2 bases, with 8 bases sitting between them. The CDR3 sequence is 13 residues long. CDR3 sequence: CASSFGETYEQYF. The CDR3 bases are TGTGCCAGCAGTTTTGGGGAGACCTACGAGCAGTACTTC.

This clonotype has only one observation. The V gene is TRBV27, the J gene TRBJ2-7; D is unresolved. The CDR3 is made up of 13 amino acids. V was shortened by 6 bases and J by 5 bases, with 14 bases between the two germline ends. The germline V gene has CDR1 MNHEY and CDR2 SMNVEV (reference sequence). CDR3 DNA sequence: TGTGCCAGCAGCCCTATGATGTGGGACGAGCAGTACTTC. This translates into CASSPMMWDEQYF.

This clonotype was counted at least ten times. This chain joins TRBV20-1 and TRBJ1-5, with 8 bases matching TRBD1. Germline V gives CDR1 DFQATT, CDR2 SNEGSKA (reference sequence). The CDR3 has 14 amino acids. V was pared by 5 bases and J by 7 bases, with 10 bases of the junction left unmatched. CDR3 nucleotides: TGCAGTGCTCAATCCGGGACAGGCGACCAGCCCCAGCATTTT. Translation: CSAQSGTGDQPQHF.

This clonotype was recorded many times. The CDR3 loop is CASSLDGGFGYEQYF. CDR3 sequence (DNA): TGTGCCAGCAGCTTAGACGGGGGATTCGGCTACGAGCAGTACTTC. The V and J genes are TRBV11-2 and TRBJ2-7, with D maybe TRBD2 (6 bases). Trimming took off 0 bases at V and 3 bases at J, with 12 bases between the two ends. This CDR3 has 15 residues. The germline V gene encodes CDR1 SGHAT and CDR2 FQNNGV.

This clonotype was picked up many times. The chain joins TRBV6-5 to TRBJ2-7, with 12 positions matching TRBD1. Trimming removed 8 bases from V and 7 bases from J; junction bases left unmatched: 9. CDR3 size: 14 residues. In germline, CDR1 is MNHEY, CDR2 SVGAGI. CDR3 protein: CASGPRDRGREQYF. DNA of the CDR3: TGTGCCAGCGGCCCCCGGGACAGGGGGCGTGAGCAGTACTTC.

In its sample, this clonotype was seen many times. J is TRBJ1-2 and V is TRBV12-3 or TRBV12-4, with a tentative D call TRBD1 (5 bases). Trimming pared 3 bases from V and 3 bases from J, leaving 11 bases between. The CDR3 totals 14 residues. This chain's CDR3 is CASSFWGWDYGYTF. In DNA form, the CDR3 reads TGTGCCAGCAGTTTCTGGGGGTGGGACTATGGCTACACCTTC.

The V gene is TRBV19, the J gene TRBJ1-5, with D possibly matching TRBD1 (5 bases). The CDR3 has 15 residues. Germline V CDR1 and CDR2: LNHDA, SQIVND (reference sequence). Trimming cost V 3 bases and J 2 bases, with 11 bases left between them. CDR3 region: CASSIPGMGNQPQHF. For the CDR3, the DNA is TGTGCCAGTAGTATCCCAGGGATGGGCAATCAGCCCCAGCATTTT.

Many counts were recorded for this clonotype. This chain links TRBV12-3 or TRBV12-4 with TRBJ2-5; TRBD1 aligns across 8 bases. Trimming removed 2 bases from V and 5 bases from J; junction bases left unmatched: 10. CDR3 length: 16 amino acids. The CDR3 sequence: CASSLSAGTGAETQYF. The CDR3 DNA is TGTGCCAGCAGTTTATCTGCCGGGACAGGTGCCGAGACCCAGTACTTC.

This clonotype was observed at least ten times. The rearrangement links TRBV4-1 to TRBJ1-1; no firm D call. The CDR3 totals 16 residues. Per germline, CDR1 MGHRA and CDR2 YSYEKL. Trimming shortened V by 2 bases and J by 0 bases, and 13 bases separated the two germline ends. The CDR3 loop is CASSQIPNSMNTEAFF. CDR3 nucleotides: TGCGCCAGCAGCCAAATTCCGAATAGCATGAACACTGAAGCTTTCTTT.

The chain couples TRBV24-1 to TRBJ2-7, with no clear D. V lost 6 bases and J lost 0, with 11 bases in between. The CDR3 is 14 residues long. The germline V gene encodes CDR1 KGHDR and CDR2 SFDVKD. The CDR3 DNA reads as TGTGCCACCAGTACAACCCGGAGCTCCTACGAGCAGTACTTC. Translated: CATSTTRSSYEQYF.

This chain connects TRBV6-2 or TRBV6-3 to TRBJ2-5; either TRBD1 or TRBD2 may fit D (5 bases each). Germline lookup yields CDR1 MNHEY and CDR2 SVGEGT. This CDR3 region has 15 residues. V lost 1 base, J lost 5 bases, and 14 bases lay in between. The CDR3 here is CASSYYGTSMETQYF. CDR3 bases: TGTGCCAGCAGTTACTATGGGACCTCCATGGAGACCCAGTACTTC.

At least ten counts were recorded for this clonotype. The rearrangement links TRBV5-4 to TRBJ2-5; the match to TRBD1 covers 7 bases. V dropped 2 bases and J dropped 5; count of bases not matched to a gene: 3. Germline CDR1 SGHNT, CDR2 YYREEE (reference sequence). CDR3 size: 13 residues. The DNA for the CDR3 is TGTGCCAGCAGCTTCACAGGGGTTGAGACCCAGTACTTC. Protein product: CASSFTGVETQYF.

V and J are TRBV6-5 and TRBJ2-7; the match to TRBD1 covers 10 bases. From germline, CDR1 is MNHEY and CDR2 SVGAGI. V dropped 4 bases and J dropped 0; count of bases not matched to a gene: 6. The CDR3 runs to 16 residues. This CDR3 is CASSSDRGQLSYEQYF. For the CDR3, the DNA is TGTGCCAGCAGTTCTGACAGGGGGCAACTCTCCTACGAGCAGTACTTC.

The chain joins TRBV7-9 to TRBJ1-1; D not resolved. This CDR3 region has 13 residues. The germline CDR1 and CDR2 sequences are SEHNR and FQNEAQ (reference sequence). The V gene lost 3 bases and the J gene lost 3 bases, with 8 bases spanning the gap. CDR3 protein: CASSFRLDTEAFF. In DNA form, the CDR3 reads TGTGCCAGCAGCTTCCGGTTGGACACTGAAGCTTTCTTT.

This clonotype has at least ten counts. The V call is TRBV28, the J call TRBJ2-5; D not certain. V was clipped by 6 bases and J by 6 bases, with 17 bases between them. The CDR3 extends over 14 amino acids. Germline values: CDR1 MDHEN, CDR2 SYDVKM. The CDR3 DNA sequence: TGTGCCAGCAGCCTCCCGAGATCTATGAAGACCCAGTACTTC. Protein: CASSLPRSMKTQYF.

The rearrangement uses TRBV28 and TRBJ2-5; 8 bases align to TRBD1. Germline V gene sequence: CDR1 MDHEN, CDR2 SYDVKM. The CDR3 length is 15 residues. With 7 bases clipped from V and 1 base from J, the junction kept 8 bases outside the gene matches. CDR3 nucleotide sequence: TGTGCCAGCACCCCACTCGGGACAGGCCAAGAGACCCAGTACTTC. Protein product: CASTPLGTGQETQYF.

This clonotype was seen many times. The chain is built from TRBV11-1 and TRBJ2-2; the D gene is possibly TRBD1 (6 bases). Germline V lookup: CDR1 SGHAT, CDR2 FQDESV (reference sequence). V lost 5 bases and J 4 bases, leaving 14 bases between the germline ends. The CDR3 extends over 15 amino acids. The DNA of the CDR3 is TGTGCCAGCAGCGTACGAGGCAGGGGCACCGGGGAGCTGTTTTTT. Its translation is CASSVRGRGTGELFF.

Regarding this clonotype: This likely stems from a read error, as it lies one base from a far larger clone. V gene TRBV19 combines with J gene TRBJ1-5, with D perhaps matching TRBD1 (6 bases). Looked up from germline, CDR1 is LNHDA and CDR2 is SQIVND (reference sequence). This CDR3 spans 13 amino acids. The V and J ends lost 9 bases and 2 bases respectively, with 11 bases between them. DNA of the CDR3: TGTGCCAGCAGGGGAAGGGGCAATCAGCCCCAGCATTTT. Its translation: CASRGRGNQPQHF.